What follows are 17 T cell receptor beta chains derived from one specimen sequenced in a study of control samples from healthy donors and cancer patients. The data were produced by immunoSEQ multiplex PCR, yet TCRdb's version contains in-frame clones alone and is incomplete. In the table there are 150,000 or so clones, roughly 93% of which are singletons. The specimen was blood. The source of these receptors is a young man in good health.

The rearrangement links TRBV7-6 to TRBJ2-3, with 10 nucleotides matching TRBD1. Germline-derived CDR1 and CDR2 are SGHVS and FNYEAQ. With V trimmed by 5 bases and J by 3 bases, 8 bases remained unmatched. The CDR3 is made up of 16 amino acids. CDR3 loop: CASSDRTGGITDTQYF. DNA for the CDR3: TGTGCCAGCAGCGATAGGACAGGGGGGATAACAGATACGCAGTATTTT.

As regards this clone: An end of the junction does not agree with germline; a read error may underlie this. The chain's CDR3 is CASSLEAQYF. In nucleotides, the CDR3 is TGTGCCAGCAGCTTAGAGGCCCAGTACTTC. The gene calls are TRBV7-9 and TRBJ2-5; D is uncertain. Germline loops: CDR1 SEHNR, CDR2 FQNEAQ (reference sequence). The CDR3 covers 10 residues.

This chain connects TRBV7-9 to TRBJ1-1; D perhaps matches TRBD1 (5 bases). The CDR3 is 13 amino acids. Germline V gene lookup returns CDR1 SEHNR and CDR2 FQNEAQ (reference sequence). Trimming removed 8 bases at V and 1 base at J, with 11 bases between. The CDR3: CASGRTPNTEAFF. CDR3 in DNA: TGTGCCAGCGGTCGGACACCGAACACTGAAGCTTTCTTT.

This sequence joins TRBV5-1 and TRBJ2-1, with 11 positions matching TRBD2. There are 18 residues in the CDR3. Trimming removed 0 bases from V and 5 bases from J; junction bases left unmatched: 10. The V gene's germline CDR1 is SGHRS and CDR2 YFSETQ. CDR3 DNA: TGCGCCAGCAGCTTGGTTCGGCTAGCGGGGGGCAAGAACAATGAGCAGTTCTTC. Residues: CASSLVRLAGGKNNEQFF.

CDR3 DNA: TGCGCCAGCAGCCCCCGGGGGACCCGGGGCTACAATGAGCAGTTCTTC. Translating it yields CASSPRGTRGYNEQFF. This chain links TRBV5-1 with TRBJ2-1; the D gene is possibly TRBD2 (6 bases). Looked up from germline, CDR1 is SGHRS and CDR2 is YFSETQ. This CDR3 comprises 16 residues. The V end was cut by 4 bases, the J end by 3 bases, with 17 bases between.

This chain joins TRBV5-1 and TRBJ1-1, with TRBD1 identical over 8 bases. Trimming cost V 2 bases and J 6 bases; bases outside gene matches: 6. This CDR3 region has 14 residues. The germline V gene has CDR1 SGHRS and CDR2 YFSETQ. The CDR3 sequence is CASSFQGAFAEAFF. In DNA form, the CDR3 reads TGCGCCAGCAGCTTTCAGGGGGCTTTCGCTGAAGCTTTCTTT.

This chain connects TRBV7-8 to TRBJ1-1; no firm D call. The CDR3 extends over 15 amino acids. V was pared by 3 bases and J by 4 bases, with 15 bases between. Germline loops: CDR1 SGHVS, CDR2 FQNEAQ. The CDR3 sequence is CASSFSEAVVTEAFF. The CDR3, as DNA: TGTGCCAGCAGCTTCTCGGAGGCCGTTGTCACTGAAGCTTTCTTT.

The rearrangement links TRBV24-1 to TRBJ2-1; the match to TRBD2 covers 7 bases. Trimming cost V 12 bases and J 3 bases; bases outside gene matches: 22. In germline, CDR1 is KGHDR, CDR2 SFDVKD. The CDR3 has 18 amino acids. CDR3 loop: CAGGYRREIGVLYNEQFF. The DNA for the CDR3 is TGTGCCGGCGGGTATCGGCGGGAGATAGGGGTCCTCTACAATGAGCAGTTCTTC.

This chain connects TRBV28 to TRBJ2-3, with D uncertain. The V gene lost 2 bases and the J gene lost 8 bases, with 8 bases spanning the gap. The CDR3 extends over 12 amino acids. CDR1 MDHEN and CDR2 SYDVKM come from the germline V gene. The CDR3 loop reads CASSLIQSTQYF. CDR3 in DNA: TGTGCCAGCAGTTTAATCCAGTCTACGCAGTATTTT.

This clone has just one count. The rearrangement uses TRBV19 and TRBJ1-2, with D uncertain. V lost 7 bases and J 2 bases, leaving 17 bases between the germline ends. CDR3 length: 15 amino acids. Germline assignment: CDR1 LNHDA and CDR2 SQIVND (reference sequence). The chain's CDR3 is CASNNPRSKNYGYTF. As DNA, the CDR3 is TGTGCCAGTAATAATCCGAGGTCGAAGAACTATGGCTACACCTTC.

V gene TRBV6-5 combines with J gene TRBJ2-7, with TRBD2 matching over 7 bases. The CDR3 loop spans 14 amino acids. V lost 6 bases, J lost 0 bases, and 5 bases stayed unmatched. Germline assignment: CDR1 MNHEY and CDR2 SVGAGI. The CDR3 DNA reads TGTGCCAGCAGGGTCAGGGAGGGCTCCTACGAGCAGTACTTC. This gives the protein CASRVREGSYEQYF.

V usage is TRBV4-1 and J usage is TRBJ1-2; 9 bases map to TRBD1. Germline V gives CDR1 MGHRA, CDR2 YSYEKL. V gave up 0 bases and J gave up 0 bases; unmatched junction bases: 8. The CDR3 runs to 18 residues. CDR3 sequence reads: CASSQDPGTGFPNYGYTF. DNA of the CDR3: TGCGCCAGCAGCCAAGACCCCGGGACAGGGTTTCCTAACTATGGCTACACCTTC.

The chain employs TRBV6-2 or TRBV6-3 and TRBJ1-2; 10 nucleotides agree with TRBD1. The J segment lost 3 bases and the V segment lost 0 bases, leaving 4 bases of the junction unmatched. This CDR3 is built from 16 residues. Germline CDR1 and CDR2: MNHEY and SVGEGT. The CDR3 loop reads CASSYSRTGGDYGYTF. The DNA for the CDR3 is TGTGCCAGCAGTTACTCCCGGACAGGGGGGGACTATGGCTACACCTTC.

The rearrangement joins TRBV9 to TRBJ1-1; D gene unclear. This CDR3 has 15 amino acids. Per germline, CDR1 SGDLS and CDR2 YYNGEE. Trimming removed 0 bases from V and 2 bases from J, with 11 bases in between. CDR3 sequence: CASSVVTDPNTEAFF. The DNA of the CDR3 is TGTGCCAGCAGCGTAGTAACCGACCCAAACACTGAAGCTTTCTTT. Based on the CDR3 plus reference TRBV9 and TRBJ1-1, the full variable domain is DSGVTQTPKHLITATGQRVTLRCSPRSGDLSVYWYQQSLDQGLQFLIQYYNGEERAKGNILERFSAQQFPDLHSELNLSSLELGDSALYFCASSVVTDPNTEAFFGQGTRLTVV.

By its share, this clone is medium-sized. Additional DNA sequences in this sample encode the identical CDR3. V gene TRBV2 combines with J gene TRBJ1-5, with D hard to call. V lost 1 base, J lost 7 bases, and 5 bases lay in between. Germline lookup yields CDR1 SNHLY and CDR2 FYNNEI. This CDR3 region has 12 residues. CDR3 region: CASSEDRQPQHF. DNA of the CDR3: TGTGCCAGCAGTGAAGATCGCCAGCCCCAGCATTTT.

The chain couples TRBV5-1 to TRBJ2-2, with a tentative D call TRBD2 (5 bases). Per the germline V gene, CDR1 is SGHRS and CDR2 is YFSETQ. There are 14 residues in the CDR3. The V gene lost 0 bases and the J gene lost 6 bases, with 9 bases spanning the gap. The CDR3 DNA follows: TGCGCCAGCAGCTTGGGTGCGGGCGCCGGGGAGCTGTTTTTT. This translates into CASSLGAGAGELFF.

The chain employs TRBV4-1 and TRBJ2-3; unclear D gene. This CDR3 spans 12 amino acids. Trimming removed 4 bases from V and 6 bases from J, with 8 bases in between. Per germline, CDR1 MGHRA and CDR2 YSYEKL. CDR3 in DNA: TGCGCCAGCAGCCTCCCTATGGATACGCAGTATTTT. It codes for CASSLPMDTQYF.